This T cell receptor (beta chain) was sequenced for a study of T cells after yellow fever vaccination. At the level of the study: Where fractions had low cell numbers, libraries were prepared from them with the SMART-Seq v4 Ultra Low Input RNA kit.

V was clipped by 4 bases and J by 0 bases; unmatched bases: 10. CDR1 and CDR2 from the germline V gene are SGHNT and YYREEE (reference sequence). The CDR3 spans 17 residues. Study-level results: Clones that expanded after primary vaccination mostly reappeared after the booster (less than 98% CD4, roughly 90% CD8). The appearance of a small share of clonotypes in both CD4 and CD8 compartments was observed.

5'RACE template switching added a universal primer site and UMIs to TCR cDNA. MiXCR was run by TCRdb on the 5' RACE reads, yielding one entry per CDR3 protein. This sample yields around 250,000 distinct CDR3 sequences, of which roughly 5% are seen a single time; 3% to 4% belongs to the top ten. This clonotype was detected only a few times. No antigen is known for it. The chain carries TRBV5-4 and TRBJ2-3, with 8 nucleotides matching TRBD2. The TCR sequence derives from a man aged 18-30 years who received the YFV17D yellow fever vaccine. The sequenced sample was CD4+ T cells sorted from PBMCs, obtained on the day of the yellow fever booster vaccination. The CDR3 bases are TGTGCCAGCAGCGTGTCCGGGGGGGCCTTGAGCACAGATACGCAGTATTTT. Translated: CASSVSGGALSTDTQYF. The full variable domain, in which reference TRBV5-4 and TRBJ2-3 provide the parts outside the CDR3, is ETGVTQSPTHLIKTRGQQVTLRCSSQSGHNTVSWYQQALGQGPQFIFQYYREEENGRGNFPPRFSGLQFPNYSSELNVNALELDDSALYLCASSVSGGALSTDTQYFGPGTRLTVL.